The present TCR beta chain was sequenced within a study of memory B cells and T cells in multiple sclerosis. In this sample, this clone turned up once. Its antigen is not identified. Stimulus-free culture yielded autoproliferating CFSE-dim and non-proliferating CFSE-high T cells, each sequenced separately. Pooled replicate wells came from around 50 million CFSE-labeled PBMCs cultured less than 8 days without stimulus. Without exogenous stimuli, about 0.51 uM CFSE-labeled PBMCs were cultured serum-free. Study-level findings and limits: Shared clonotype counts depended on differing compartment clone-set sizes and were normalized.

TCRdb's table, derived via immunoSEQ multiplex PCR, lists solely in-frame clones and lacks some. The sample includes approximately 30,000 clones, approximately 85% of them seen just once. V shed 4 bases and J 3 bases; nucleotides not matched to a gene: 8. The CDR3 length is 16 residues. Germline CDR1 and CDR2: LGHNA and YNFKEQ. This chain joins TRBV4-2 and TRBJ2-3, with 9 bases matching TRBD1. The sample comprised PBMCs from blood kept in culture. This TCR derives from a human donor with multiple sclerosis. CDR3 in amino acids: CASSLYRDRATDTQYF. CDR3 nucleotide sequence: TGTGCCAGCAGCCTGTATAGGGACAGGGCAACAGATACGCAGTATTTT.